The T cell receptor beta chain under discussion was sequenced for a study of T cell repertoires in cytomegalovirus infection. TCRdb reanalysed the reads using MiXCR and keeps one entry per CDR3 protein. The table lists some 250,000 distinct CDR3 sequences, roughly 9.1% of them singletons. What was sequenced was PBMCs. The TCR sequence derives from a human donor in good health (CMV status not recorded). Some clones in this sample may be carry-over from other donors' samples.

The CDR3 region has the DNA TGCAGCGGGGGAGTGAGGAACGAGCAGTACTTC. As protein: CSGGVRNEQYF. The rearrangement joins TRBV29-1 to TRBJ2-7; D might be TRBD2 (5 bases). The V end was cut by 7 bases, the J end by 5 bases, with 12 bases between. This CDR3 region has 11 residues. Germline CDR1 is SQVTM and CDR2 is ANQGSEA.